These T cell receptor beta chains were read from a single sample in a study of blood T cell repertoires in COVID-19. TCRdb keeps only in-frame clones here, not all; method: immunoSEQ multiplex PCR. Here the sample spans some 290,000 clones, under 90% being singletons. Sequenced material: peripheral blood. The receptors shown here come from a woman in her thirties with COVID-19, enrolled during active disease. The CDR3 runs from the conserved cysteine through the conserved F or W. A D gene is named only where the DNA matches it firmly. Not every row has a clone size; where given, it reads once, few, many or a size class.

d_gene,v_gene,abundance,j_gene,CDR3nt,CDR3aa
NA,TRBV27,once,TRBJ2-3,TGTGCCAGCAGTTTTCCCTACACAGATACGCAGTATTTT,CASSFPYTDTQYF
NA,TRBV9,NA,TRBJ2-3,TGTGCCAGCAGCGTAGCTCGCGGGAGCACAGATACGCAGTATTTT,CASSVARGSTDTQYF
NA,TRBV10-1,few,TRBJ2-2,TGCGCCAGCAGTTCACTAGTGGCCGGGGAGCTGTTTTTT,CASSSLVAGELFF
NA,TRBV3-1/TRBV3-2,NA,TRBJ2-3,TGTGCCAGCAGCCCTCTAACTAGCACAGATACGCAGTATTTT,CASSPLTSTDTQYF
NA,TRBV19,NA,TRBJ1-2,TGTGCCAGTAGTATCCCCGGAGGGGATGGCTACACCTTC,CASSIPGGDGYTF
TRBD1,TRBV2,NA,TRBJ2-1,TGTGCCAGCAGCCGAGACAGGGGCCTAGGCTCGGAGCAGTTCTTC,CASSRDRGLGSEQFF
NA,TRBV27,NA,TRBJ2-1,TGTGCCAGCAGCGAGGGCTCGACGGACGAGCAGTTCTTC,CASSEGSTDEQFF
TRBD1,TRBV4-1,few,TRBJ2-7,TGCGCCAGCAGCCACCACCGCTCGGGACAGGGCGACGAGCAGTACTTC,CASSHHRSGQGDEQYF
TRBD1,TRBV5-1,NA,TRBJ1-1,TGCGCCAGCAGCCACAGACAGGGGAACACTGAAGCTTTCTTT,CASSHRQGNTEAFF
NA,TRBV9,NA,TRBJ2-1,TGTGCCAGCAGCGAAGGGGGTAGCTCCTACAATGAGCAGTTCTTC,CASSEGGSSYNEQFF
TRBD1,TRBV19,few,TRBJ1-1,TGTGCCAGTAGTCTCGCAGGGGGAAAGAACACTGAAGCTTTCTTT,CASSLAGGKNTEAFF
TRBD1,TRBV3-1/TRBV3-2,NA,TRBJ1-4,TGTGCCAGCAGCCAAGATTCAGGGGACAGGGCGGAAAAACTGTTTTTT,CASSQDSGDRAEKLFF
TRBD2,TRBV6-8,NA,TRBJ2-2,TGTGCCAGCAGTTACTCGGCTAGCGGGAACACCGGGGAGCTGTTTTTT,CASSYSASGNTGELFF
NA,TRBV13,NA,TRBJ1-1,TGTGCCAGCAGCCGAACGGTGGTATCCACTGAAGCTTTCTTT,CASSRTVVSTEAFF
TRBD1,TRBV6-5,NA,TRBJ2-7,TGTGCCAGCAGTTCACAGGGGACCTCCTACGAGCAGTACTTC,CASSSQGTSYEQYF
NA,TRBV5-1,NA,TRBJ1-2,TGCGCCAGCAGATATTTAGGGGGTAACTATGGCTACACCTTC,CASRYLGGNYGYTF
NA,TRBV28,once,TRBJ2-1,TGTGCCAGCAGTTTTTCAGGGGGAGGACAGTTCTTC,CASSFSGGGQFF
TRBD1,TRBV6-5,NA,TRBJ1-1,TGTGCCAGCAGTTTCCGGACAGGGGGATACACTGAAGCTTTCTTT,CASSFRTGGYTEAFF
TRBD1,TRBV7-9,many,TRBJ2-1,TGTGCCAGCAGGCGCCCGCGACAGGGCAACAATGAGCAGTTCTTC,CASRRPRQGNNEQFF
NA,TRBV5-1,NA,TRBJ2-1,TGCGCCAGCAGGGACACCATGACGGGCAATGAGCAGTTCTTC,CASRDTMTGNEQFF
NA,TRBV7-9,NA,TRBJ1-6,TGTGCCAGCAGCTTCGATGCGGGATCGAGTTCACCCCTCCACTTT,CASSFDAGSSSPLHF
TRBD2,TRBV7-9,NA,TRBJ2-1,TGTGCCAGCAGCTTACTACAAGGGGAGCGGGGCTATCACAATGAGCAGTTCTTC,CASSLLQGERGYHNEQFF
TRBD1,TRBV24-1,NA,TRBJ2-2,TGTGCCACGGGGGCAGGGGGCACCGGGGAGCTGTTTTTT,CATGAGGTGELFF
TRBD2,TRBV9,NA,TRBJ2-1,TGTGCCAGCAGCGACCTACTTGGGGGGGGCTACAATGAGCAGTTCTTC,CASSDLLGGGYNEQFF
TRBD1,TRBV19,NA,TRBJ1-4,TGTGCCAGTAACACAGGGGAAACTAATGAAAAACTGTTTTTT,CASNTGETNEKLFF
NA,TRBV18,NA,TRBJ2-7,TGTGCCAGCTCACCCAGGGCGGCCTACGAGCAGTACTTC,CASSPRAAYEQYF
TRBD1,TRBV25-1,NA,TRBJ2-2,TGTGCCAGCAGAAGACAGGGTATCACCGGGGAGCTGTTTTTT,CASRRQGITGELFF
TRBD1,TRBV4-1,NA,TRBJ1-1,TGCGCCAGCAGCCCACAGGGGCAGGGGGCGAGGTACACTGAAGCTTTCTTT,CASSPQGQGARYTEAFF
NA,TRBV6-1,NA,TRBJ1-2,TGTGCCAGCAGTGCCCATGCCGGCGGTCGGAGTCGGCCCGATGGCTACACCTTC,CASSAHAGGRSRPDGYTF